The 19 T cell receptor beta chains listed next were all sequenced from one sample in a study of cytomegalovirus exposure and HLA in healthy donors. Researchers ran the PCR with 60 Vbeta and 13 Jbeta primers. The assay was immunoSEQ multiplex PCR, and TCRdb's table has in-frame clones only and misses some. The sample has about 230,000 clones; about 84% are singletons. The sample consisted of PBMCs. These receptors all come from a human donor in good health.

J is TRBJ2-1 and V is TRBV19; 11 nucleotides line up with TRBD1. Looked up from germline, CDR1 is LNHDA and CDR2 is SQIVND (reference sequence). The V segment lost 3 bases and the J segment 7 bases; nucleotides outside the gene matches: 2. The length of the CDR3 is 14 residues. The DNA of the CDR3 is TGTGCCAGTAGTATTGGGACAGGGGGGAATGAGCAGTTCTTC. It translates to CASSIGTGGNEQFF.

This sequence joins TRBV2 and TRBJ1-2, with unresolved D. V was trimmed by 6 bases and J by 0 bases, leaving 11 bases between them. The CDR3 runs to 14 residues. From germline, CDR1 is SNHLY and CDR2 FYNNEI. The CDR3: CASSLDGANYGYTF. Written as DNA, the CDR3 is TGTGCCAGCAGCTTAGACGGAGCTAACTATGGCTACACCTTC.

V and J are TRBV5-1 and TRBJ1-4; no clear D. Germline CDR1 reads SGHRS; CDR2 reads YFSETQ. The germline V and J ends were trimmed by 0 bases and 6 bases, with 12 bases remaining between them. The CDR3 loop spans 15 amino acids. CDR3 residues: CASSLVQAAHEKLFF. The CDR3 nucleotides read TGCGCCAGCAGCTTGGTCCAGGCCGCCCATGAAAAACTGTTTTTT.

The chain uses TRBV2 and TRBJ2-7; a possible D gene is TRBD2 (5 bases). V dropped 4 bases and J dropped 2 bases, with 12 bases sitting between them. The CDR3 length is 14 residues. Per the germline V gene, CDR1 is SNHLY and CDR2 is FYNNEI. The CDR3: CASSGGRVAYEQYF. The CDR3 DNA sequence: TGTGCCAGCAGTGGTGGGCGGGTCGCCTACGAGCAGTACTTC.

The chain carries TRBV29-1 and TRBJ1-1; perhaps TRBD1 as D (6 bases). Between the trimmed V and J ends, which lost 6 bases and 6 bases, there was a span of 17 bases. The CDR3 totals 13 residues. The germline CDR1 and CDR2 sequences are SQVTM and ANQGSEA. CDR3 region: CSVVRQANPEAFF. The CDR3 DNA reads TGCAGCGTCGTCCGACAGGCAAATCCTGAAGCTTTCTTT.

The rearrangement links TRBV10-3 to TRBJ1-3, with 9 bases aligning to TRBD1. The CDR3 sequence is 15 residues long. The trim removed 5 bases at V and 2 bases at J, leaving 4 bases unmatched. Looked up from germline, CDR1 is ENHRY and CDR2 is SYGVKD. The CDR3 bases are TGTGCCATCAGTCCCGGGACAGGGACTGGAAACACCATATATTTT. This gives the protein CAISPGTGTGNTIYF.

This clone was seen just once. The rearrangement uses TRBV6-1 and TRBJ2-7; 7 bases are shared with TRBD1. Germline CDR1 MNHNS, CDR2 SASEGT. The trim removed 10 bases at V and 2 bases at J, leaving 11 bases unmatched. The CDR3 is 14 residues long. Here the CDR3 reads CATTSTGTTYEQYF. The CDR3 region has the DNA TGTGCCACCACGTCGACAGGGACGACCTACGAGCAGTACTTC.

V gene TRBV5-1 combines with J gene TRBJ2-5; D is undetermined. Germline V gene sequence: CDR1 SGHRS, CDR2 YFSETQ. This CDR3 comprises 10 residues. V was shortened by 5 bases and J by 8 bases, with 7 bases between the two germline ends. CDR3 loop: CASSRATQYF. DNA of the CDR3: TGCGCCAGCAGTCGAGCAACCCAGTACTTC.

In its sample, this clone was seen a few times. Other nucleotide sequences in the sample specify the same CDR3. The chain joins TRBV5-5 to TRBJ2-7; D is ambiguous. The V end was cut by 4 bases, the J end by 2 bases, with 7 bases between. The length of the CDR3 is 12 residues. CDR1 is SGHKS and CDR2 is YYEKEE in the germline V gene (reference sequence). CDR3 residues: CASSPDTYEQYF. In nucleotides, the CDR3 is TGTGCCAGCAGCCCAGACACCTACGAGCAGTACTTC.

This chain joins TRBV15 and TRBJ1-6; no clear D gene. Germline lookup yields CDR1 LNHNV and CDR2 YYDKDF (reference sequence). Trimming pared 5 bases from V and 11 bases from J, leaving 16 bases between. The CDR3 is 14 residues long. For the CDR3, the DNA is TGTGCCACCAGCGGTCAAAGACGGGATGCACCCCTCCACTTT. This translates into CATSGQRRDAPLHF.

V usage is TRBV11-3 and J usage is TRBJ2-7; 9 nucleotides align to TRBD2. The CDR3 sequence is 15 residues long. After removal of 5 bases from V and 4 bases from J, the junction contained 9 bases not matched to a gene. Germline assignment: CDR1 SGHNT and CDR2 YENEEA. Here the CDR3 DNA reads TGTGCCAGCAGCAATGGGGTAGCGGGAGAATACGAGCAGTACTTC. Encoded protein: CASSNGVAGEYEQYF. The complete variable domain, with remaining parts taken from reference TRBV11-3 and TRBJ2-7, reads EAGVVQSPRYKIIEKKQPVAFWCNPISGHNTLYWYLQNLGQGPELLIRYENEEAVDDSQLPKDRFSAERLKGVDSTLKIQPAELGDSAVYLCASSNGVAGEYEQYFGPGTRLTVT.

V is TRBV30 and J is TRBJ2-3; 8 positions match TRBD1. CDR3 size: 13 residues. Per the germline V gene, CDR1 is GTSNPN and CDR2 is SVGIG (reference sequence). V trimming: 2 bases; J trimming: 5 bases; junction bases outside the gene matches: 3. CDR3: CAWSPQGVDTQYF. CDR3 nucleotide sequence: TGTGCCTGGAGTCCACAGGGGGTAGATACGCAGTATTTT.

This clone was seen a few times. The V and J genes are TRBV6-6 and TRBJ2-3, with TRBD2 identical over 9 bases. Trimming took 0 bases from V and 8 from J; bases not matched to a gene: 6. This CDR3 is 15 amino acids long. Germline values: CDR1 MNHNY, CDR2 SVGAGI (reference sequence). CDR3 DNA sequence: TGTGCCAGCAGTTACTCGAGAGCGGGAGGAAGTACGCAGTATTTT. This codes for CASSYSRAGGSTQYF.

This clone was recorded a few times. An end of the junction does not agree with germline; a read error may underlie this. This CDR3 reads CSSSSGSSYEQYF. CDR3 DNA sequence: TGTTCCAGCAGCTCAGGGTCCTCCTACGAGCAGTACTTC. This chain connects TRBV7-9 to TRBJ2-7; possible D gene TRBD1, 5 bases. The CDR3 runs 13 residues. The germline CDR1 and CDR2 sequences are SEHNR and FQNEAQ (reference sequence).

The chain combines TRBV6-1 with TRBJ1-2, with TRBD1 identical over 10 bases. Germline values: CDR1 MNHNS, CDR2 SASEGT. Losses at the gene ends were 5 bases for V and 7 bases for J; bases not matched to a gene: 1. CDR3 size: 12 residues. The CDR3 DNA reads TGTGCCAGCAGTAGGGACAGGGGTGGCTACACCTTC. This translates into CASSRDRGGYTF.

The genes are TRBV11-2 and TRBJ2-1, with D perhaps matching TRBD2 (6 bases). Trimming stripped 1 base from V and 7 bases from J, with 8 bases between. Germline V lookup: CDR1 SGHAT, CDR2 FQNNGV. This CDR3 spans 13 amino acids. CDR3 amino acids: CASSLGGVNEQFF. As DNA, the CDR3 is TGTGCCAGCAGCTTAGGCGGGGTGAATGAGCAGTTCTTC.

Points on this clone: Sequence at one end of the junction differs from germline and may be a read error. The V call is TRBV4-1, the J call TRBJ1-1; the D is unclear. The CDR3 consists of 15 residues. Germline V gives CDR1 MGHRA, CDR2 YSYEKL. CDR3 bases: TGCGCCAGCAGACAAGTCGGCTCGGGTGGCACTGAAGCTTTCTTT. Encoded protein: CASRQVGSGGTEAFF.

This chain uses TRBV6-6 with TRBJ2-7; 11 bases agree with TRBD1. Per germline, CDR1 MNHNY and CDR2 SVGAGI (reference sequence). The V and J ends lost 6 bases and 4 bases, in that order; junction bases with no gene match: 5. The CDR3 totals 14 residues. In DNA, the CDR3 is TGTGCCAGCAGGACCGGGACAGGGGGATACGAGCAGTACTTC. This codes for CASRTGTGGYEQYF.

The J gene is TRBJ2-5, the V gene TRBV15, with TRBD2 identical over 10 bases. Trimming took 3 bases from V and 3 from J; bases not matched to a gene: 7. The germline CDR1 and CDR2 sequences are LNHNV and YYDKDF (reference sequence). The CDR3 loop spans 16 amino acids. CDR3 in amino acids: CATSRELAGEEETQYF. The DNA of the CDR3 is TGTGCCACCAGCAGGGAGCTAGCGGGAGAAGAAGAGACCCAGTACTTC.